These 9 T cell receptor beta chains were all obtained from the same sample, sequenced in a study of blood T cell repertoires in COVID-19 (dated by TCRdb to about 2020). The library came from the immunoSEQ multiplex PCR assay. TCRdb carries this immuneACCESS record with in-frame sequences only. Its versions omit some clonotypes, under half of them owing to an unresolved V gene in the studies checked, with the rest unexplained. The sample records under 250,000 clones, roughly 83% of which are singletons. Jointly, the top ten make up around 5.9% of the sample. Sample: peripheral blood. The receptors come from a woman aged 35 to 49 with COVID-19, enrolled during active disease.

The DNA for the CDR3 is TGTGCCACCCTGTCGTACGGGACTTCATTCTCCTACGAGCAGTACTTC. It specifies CATLSYGTSFSYEQYF. The gene calls are TRBV21-1 and TRBJ2-7; the table's D call of TRBD2 was not tested on the DNA. TRBV21-1 is listed as a pseudogene. CDR3 length equals 16 residues.

The chain couples TRBV7-9 to TRBJ2-7; 7 bases are a match to TRBD1. After removal of 6 bases from V and 5 bases from J, the junction contained 10 bases not matched to a gene. There are 14 residues in the CDR3. Germline-derived CDR1 and CDR2 are SEHNR and FQNEAQ (reference sequence). The CDR3 DNA follows: TGTGCCAGCAGTCGGTCGACAGGGTTAAACGAGCAGTACTTC. Its translation is CASSRSTGLNEQYF.

This chain uses TRBV30 with TRBJ2-5; no clear D. CDR1 is GTSNPN, CDR2 SVGIG, per germline (reference sequence). The CDR3 has 13 amino acids. The ends were cut back, 2 bases at V and 5 bases at J, with 12 bases in the middle. The CDR3 sequence: CAWSFSGVETQYF. The DNA of the CDR3 is TGTGCCTGGAGTTTTTCCGGAGTCGAGACCCAGTACTTC.

This rearrangement joins TRBV18 to TRBJ2-2; D is possibly TRBD1 (5 bases). Trimming cost V 5 bases and J 0 bases, with 7 bases left between them. The CDR3 sequence is 14 residues long. CDR1 is KGHSH, CDR2 LQKENI, per germline. The CDR3 nucleotides read TGTGCCAGCTCAGACAGCGCGAACACCGGGGAGCTGTTTTTT. The encoded protein is CASSDSANTGELFF. Combining the CDR3 with reference TRBV18 and TRBJ2-2 gives the whole variable domain NAGVMQNPRHLVRRRGQEARLRCSPMKGHSHVYWYRQLPEEGLKFMVYLQKENIIDESGMPKERFSAEFPKEGPSILRIQQVVRGDSAAYFCASSDSANTGELFFGEGSRLTVL.

This chain connects TRBV9 to TRBJ2-1; D remains unclear. The CDR3 spans 14 residues. The V gene's germline CDR1 is SGDLS and CDR2 YYNGEE. V was trimmed by 4 bases and J by 9 bases, leaving 17 bases between them. Here the CDR3 reads CASSPHLTGAEQFF. The CDR3 DNA reads TGTGCCAGCAGCCCCCACCTTACTGGAGCTGAGCAGTTCTTC. Complete variable domain (other parts from reference TRBV9 and TRBJ2-1): DSGVTQTPKHLITATGQRVTLRCSPRSGDLSVYWYQQSLDQGLQFLIQYYNGEERAKGNILERFSAQQFPDLHSELNLSSLELGDSALYFCASSPHLTGAEQFFGPGTRLTVL.

This chain joins TRBV25-1 and TRBJ2-1; a weak D match, TRBD2 (6 bases). Trimming removed 1 base at V and 6 bases at J, with 13 bases between. This CDR3 comprises 15 residues. From germline, CDR1 is MGHDK and CDR2 SYGVNS. The CDR3 region is CASSESFSGLNEQFF. CDR3 nucleotide sequence: TGTGCCAGCAGTGAATCCTTTAGCGGTCTCAATGAGCAGTTCTTC.

CDR3 protein: CASRRVTEGGGYTF. The CDR3 nucleotides are TGTGCCAGTAGGAGGGTGACCGAGGGAGGTGGCTACACCTTC. The rearrangement links TRBV19 to TRBJ1-2; D is undetermined. Germline V gives CDR1 LNHDA, CDR2 SQIVND (reference sequence). This CDR3 is built from 14 residues. The V and J ends lost 6 bases and 7 bases respectively, with 18 bases between them.

This chain uses TRBV7-8 with TRBJ1-6, with D uncertain. Germline-derived CDR1 and CDR2 are SGHVS and FQNEAQ. Trimming shortened V by 2 bases and J by 0 bases, and 8 bases separated the two germline ends. There are 16 residues in the CDR3. The CDR3, as DNA: TGTGCCAGCAGCTTACTGCGGGACTCCTATAATTCACCCCTCCACTTT. It codes for CASSLLRDSYNSPLHF.

The rearrangement joins TRBV7-9 to TRBJ2-7; D might be TRBD2 (6 bases). Germline V gene lookup returns CDR1 SEHNR and CDR2 FQNEAQ (reference sequence). Trimming stripped 3 bases from V and 3 bases from J, with 15 bases between. This CDR3 is built from 15 residues. The CDR3 DNA sequence: TGTGCCAGCAGCTTGCGCGGGACGGGGGTCTACGAGCAGTACTTC. This codes for CASSLRGTGVYEQYF.